The source of this TCR beta chain is a study of CD8+CD57+ T cells in acquired aplastic anemia. At the level of the study: Isolated CD4+ and CD8+ cells, once sorted, yielded DNA averaging about 3.1 ug. About 10 million reads were obtained on average for healthy donor CD4+ cells.

The CDR3 totals 14 residues. Germline lookup yields CDR1 SNHLY and CDR2 FYNNEI. Trimming stripped 8 bases from V and 5 bases from J, with 18 bases between. Points on this clonotype: Its specificity is unknown.

TCR beta VDJ and CDR3 were profiled, and genomic DNA was the template. TCRdb reprocessed the reads via MiXCR and lists one record per CDR3 protein. The sample lists 200,000 to 250,000 distinct CDR3 sequences; 60% to 65% were seen once. Whole-study results and caveats: A significant difference in CD8+ Simpson's diversity between patients and controls was not found. Sharing between patients and controls was observed for around 30 CD8+ CDR3 sequences.

Sequencing was carried out using sorted CD4+, CD8+, or CD8+CD57+ T cells (not recorded which) from PBMCs. The sequence came from a human donor in good health. The chain carries TRBV2 and TRBJ2-5; tentative D call: TRBD2 (6 bases). CDR3 in DNA: TGTGCCAGCTCTTGGGACGGGGGATGCGAGACCCAGTACTTC. It specifies CASSWDGGCETQYF. The variable domain in full, completed from reference TRBV2 and TRBJ2-5, reads EPEVTQTPSHQVTQMGQEVILRCVPISNHLYFYWYRQILGQKVEFLVSFYNNEISEKSEIFDDQFSVERPDGSNFTLKIRSTKLEDSAMYFCASSWDGGCETQYFGPGTRLLVL.